This is a list of T cell receptor beta chains from one sample in a study of response to subunit inactivated influenza vaccine. A single record per CDR3 protein comes from TCRdb applying MiXCR to the RT-PCR reads. The sample carries 500,000 to 550,000 distinct CDR3 sequences, 7.6% recorded once. Material: PBMCs from blood, obtained less than 25 months after vaccination. These receptor sequences come from a man between 50 and 69 years old who received an inactivated influenza vaccine. CDR3s include the opening cysteine and the closing phenylalanine or tryptophan. A D gene is named only where the DNA matches it firmly. A row's size may be missing; if present it is once, few, many or a size class.

TRBJ1-6	NA	TRBD1	TRBV20-1	TGCAGTGCTCGACAGGGCTGGATGGGATCACCCCTCCACTTT	CSARQGWMGSPLHF
TRBJ2-7	few	NA	TRBV7-9	TGTGCCAGCAGCTTAGCGTACCCCAACGAGCAGTACTTC	CASSLAYPNEQYF
TRBJ2-1	few	TRBD2	TRBV9	TGTGCCAGCAGCGTAGATAGTGGCGGGAGTAGGTCCCGGTACAATGAGCAGTTCTTC	CASSVDSGGSRSRYNEQFF
TRBJ2-2	many	NA	TRBV20-1	TGCAGTGCTAGAGATTCCGGGGAGCTGTTTTTT	CSARDSGELFF
TRBJ1-1	NA	TRBD1	TRBV6-5	TGTGCCAGCAGTTACTCCGGGACAGGGAACAAAGCTTTCTTT	CASSYSGTGNKAFF
TRBJ2-4	many	NA	TRBV3-1	TGTGCCAGCAGCCAAGGATGGGGCCAAAACATTCAGTACTTC	CASSQGWGQNIQYF
TRBJ1-2	NA	NA	TRBV12-3/TRBV12-4	TGTGCCAGCAGTTTAGGTGGGGGGGCGCGGGATGGCTACACCTTC	CASSLGGGARDGYTF
TRBJ2-7	NA	NA	TRBV20-1	TGCAGTGCTGACAGTTCCTCCTACGAGCAGTACTTC	CSADSSSYEQYF
TRBJ2-7	many	TRBD2	TRBV12-3/TRBV12-4	TGTGCCAGCAAAATGGGACTAGCGCTAAACTACGAGCAGTACTTC	CASKMGLALNYEQYF
TRBJ1-2	NA	NA	TRBV4-1	TGCGCCAGCAGCCAAGGGGCAGGGGCGAACTATGGCTACACCTTC	CASSQGAGANYGYTF
TRBJ2-3	many	NA	TRBV20-1	TGCAGTGCTAGAACGCCGCGGGAAGGCACAGATACGCAGTATTTT	CSARTPREGTDTQYF
TRBJ2-7	many	NA	TRBV28	TGTGCCAGCAGTTTTGGAACTGCGGACGAGCAGTACTTC	CASSFGTADEQYF
TRBJ2-1	NA	NA	TRBV20-1	TGCAGTGCTAGAGATCCCCAGCTCTCCTACAATGAGCAGTTCTTC	CSARDPQLSYNEQFF
TRBJ2-3	few	TRBD2	TRBV6-5	TGTGCCAGCAGTTACTCTCTAGCGGGGGGCACAGATACGCAGTATTTT	CASSYSLAGGTDTQYF
TRBJ2-3	few	NA	TRBV25-1	TGTGCCAGCAGAACCGGGGCCCAGGGAGATACGCAGTATTTT	CASRTGAQGDTQYF
TRBJ1-5	few	NA	TRBV28	TGTGCCAGCAGTTTAGAGCCGGGGGATAGCAATCAGCCCCAGCATTTT	CASSLEPGDSNQPQHF
TRBJ1-4	NA	TRBD1	TRBV5-1	TGCGCCAGCAACGAGGGACAGTTTTCAACTAATGAAAAACTGTTTTTT	CASNEGQFSTNEKLFF
TRBJ2-3	NA	TRBD2	TRBV28	TGTGCCAGCAGTCCCCGTGTAACGGGCGGGGGGCGCACAGATACGCAGTATTTT	CASSPRVTGGGRTDTQYF
TRBJ2-1	few	NA	TRBV6-1	TGTGCCAGCGCCCTCGGGGCCACCTCCTACAATGAGCAGTTCTTC	CASALGATSYNEQFF
TRBJ2-1	few	NA	TRBV15	TGTGCCACAGCGAGCAGGGTTAACAATGAGCAGTTCTTC	CATASRVNNEQFF
TRBJ1-5	few	TRBD1	TRBV2	TGTGCCAGCAGCCCCGATCGACAGGGTTTTCAGCCCCAGCATTTT	CASSPDRQGFQPQHF
TRBJ2-7	few	NA	TRBV12-3/TRBV12-4	TGTGCCAGCAGTTTAATGAGAAAGTACGAGCAGTACTTC	CASSLMRKYEQYF
TRBJ2-1	many	NA	TRBV24-1	TGTGCCACCAGTGGAAGGATGGGGGTGCAGTTCTTC	CATSGRMGVQFF
TRBJ2-2	NA	TRBD2	TRBV7-8	TGTGCCAGCACCCCTAGAGGGAGGGAAACCGGGGAGCTGTTTTTT	CASTPRGRETGELFF
TRBJ1-4	NA	NA	TRBV7-9	TGTGCCAGCAGCTTAGGTGGTCTCCCGGGGATTGACGAAAAACTGTTTTTT	CASSLGGLPGIDEKLFF
TRBJ2-5	many	NA	TRBV10-3	TGTGCCATCAGTGAGTCTACCGGGGGAGAGACCCAGTACTTC	CAISESTGGETQYF
TRBJ1-1	many	TRBD1	TRBV24-1	TGTGCCACCAGTGAGGGGGTAAACAGGGGGACCACTGAAGCTTTCTTT	CATSEGVNRGTTEAFF
TRBJ1-1	many	TRBD1	TRBV6-1	TGTGCCAGCAGTGAAGGACAGGGCTGGAGCACTGAAGCTTTCTTT	CASSEGQGWSTEAFF
TRBJ2-1	few	NA	TRBV9	TGTGCCAGCAGCGTAGGACAAAATTCTAATGAGCAGTTCTTC	CASSVGQNSNEQFF
TRBJ2-1	NA	TRBD1	TRBV20-1	TGCAGTGCTAGTGCGGGACAGGTCTCCTACAATGAGCAGTTCTTC	CSASAGQVSYNEQFF
TRBJ2-7	NA	NA	TRBV6-1	TGTGCCAGCAGTGACCCTCCCCTATACGAGCAGTACTTC	CASSDPPLYEQYF